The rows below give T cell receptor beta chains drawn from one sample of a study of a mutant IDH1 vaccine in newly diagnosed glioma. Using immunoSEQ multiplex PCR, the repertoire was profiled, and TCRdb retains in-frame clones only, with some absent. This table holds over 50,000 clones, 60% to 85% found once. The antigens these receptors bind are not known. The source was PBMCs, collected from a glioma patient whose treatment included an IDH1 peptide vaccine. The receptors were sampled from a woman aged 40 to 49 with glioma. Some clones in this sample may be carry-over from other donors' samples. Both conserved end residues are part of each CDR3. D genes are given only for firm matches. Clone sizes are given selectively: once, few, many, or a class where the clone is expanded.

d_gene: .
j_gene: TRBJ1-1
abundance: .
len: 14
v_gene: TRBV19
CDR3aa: CASSIQGISTEAFF
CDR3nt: TGTGCCAGTAGTATACAGGGGATCAGCACTGAAGCTTTCTTT

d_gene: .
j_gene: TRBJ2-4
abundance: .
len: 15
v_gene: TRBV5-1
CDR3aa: CASSLGDSLGHIQYF
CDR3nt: TGCGCCAGCAGCTTGGGGGACTCCCTAGGGCACATTCAGTACTTC

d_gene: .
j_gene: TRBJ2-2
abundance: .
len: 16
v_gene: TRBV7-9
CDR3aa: CASTSRVPSNTGELFF
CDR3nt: TGTGCCAGCACCTCCAGGGTCCCCTCGAACACCGGGGAGCTGTTTTTT

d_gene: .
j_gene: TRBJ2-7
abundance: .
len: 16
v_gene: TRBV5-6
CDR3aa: CASSPTSRIVTYEQYF
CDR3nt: TGTGCCAGCAGCCCAACGTCTCGAATCGTAACCTACGAGCAGTACTTC

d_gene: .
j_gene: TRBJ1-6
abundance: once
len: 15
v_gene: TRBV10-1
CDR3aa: CASGLRPDYNSPLHF
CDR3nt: TGCGCCAGCGGCCTCAGGCCAGATTATAATTCACCCCTCCACTTT

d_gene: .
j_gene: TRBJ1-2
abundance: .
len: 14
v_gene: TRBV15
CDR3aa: CATSGDWGIYGYTF
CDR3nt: TGTGCCACCAGCGGGGACTGGGGAATCTATGGCTACACCTTC

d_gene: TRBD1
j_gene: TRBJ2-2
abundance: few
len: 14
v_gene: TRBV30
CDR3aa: CAWHGTGVTGELFF
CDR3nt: TGTGCCTGGCACGGGACAGGGGTCACCGGGGAGCTGTTTTTT

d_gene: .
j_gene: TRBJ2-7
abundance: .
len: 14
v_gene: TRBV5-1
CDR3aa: CASSRDTSTYEQYF
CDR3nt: TGCGCCAGCAGCCGGGACACGTCTACCTACGAGCAGTACTTC

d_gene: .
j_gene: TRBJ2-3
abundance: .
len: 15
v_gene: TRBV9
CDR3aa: CASSVEQVSTDTQYF
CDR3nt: TGTGCCAGCAGCGTCGAACAGGTTAGCACAGATACGCAGTATTTT

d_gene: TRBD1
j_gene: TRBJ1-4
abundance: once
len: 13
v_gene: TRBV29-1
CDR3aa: CSVLVQGAKPLFF
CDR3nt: TGCAGCGTATTAGTACAGGGGGCCAAACCTCTGTTTTTT

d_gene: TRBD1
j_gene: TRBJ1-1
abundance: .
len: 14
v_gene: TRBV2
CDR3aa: CASGRDRVSGEAFF
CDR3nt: TGTGCCAGCGGCCGGGACAGGGTCTCTGGTGAAGCTTTCTTT

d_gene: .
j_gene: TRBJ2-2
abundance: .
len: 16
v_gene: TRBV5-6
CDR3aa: CASSFPGGQSTGELFF
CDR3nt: TGTGCCAGCAGCTTCCCGGGGGGACAAAGCACCGGGGAGCTGTTTTTT

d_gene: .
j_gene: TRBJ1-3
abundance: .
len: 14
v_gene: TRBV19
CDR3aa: CASSDTYSGNTIYF
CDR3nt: TGTGCCAGTAGTGACACCTACTCTGGAAACACCATATATTTT

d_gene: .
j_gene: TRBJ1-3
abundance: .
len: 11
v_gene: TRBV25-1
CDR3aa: CASSDSRAIYF
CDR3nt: TGTGCCAGCAGTGACAGCAGGGCCATATATTTT

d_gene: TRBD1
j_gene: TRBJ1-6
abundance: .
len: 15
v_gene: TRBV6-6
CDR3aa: CASSPGAGGKSPLHF
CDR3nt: TGTGCCAGCAGCCCGGGAGCAGGGGGGAAGTCACCCCTCCACTTT

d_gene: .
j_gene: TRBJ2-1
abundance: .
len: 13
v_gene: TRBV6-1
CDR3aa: CASSEAQGVGQFF
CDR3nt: TGTGCCAGCAGTGAAGCGCAAGGTGTGGGGCAGTTCTTC

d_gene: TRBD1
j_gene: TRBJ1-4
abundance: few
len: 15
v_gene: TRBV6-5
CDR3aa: CASSPGGAANEKLFF
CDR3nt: TGTGCCAGCAGTCCAGGGGGCGCGGCTAATGAAAAACTGTTTTTT

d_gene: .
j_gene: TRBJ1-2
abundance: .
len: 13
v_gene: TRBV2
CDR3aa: CASSRTTLYGYTF
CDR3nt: TGTGCCAGCAGTCGGACCACTCTCTATGGCTACACCTTC

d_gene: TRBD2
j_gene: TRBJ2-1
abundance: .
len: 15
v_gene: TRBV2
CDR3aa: CASSVPAGGYNEQFF
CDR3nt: TGTGCCAGCAGTGTGCCAGCGGGGGGTTACAATGAGCAGTTCTTC